Sequencing of this TCR beta chain was carried out in a study of OX40 agonist ivuxolimab in advanced cancers. CDR3 length: 15 amino acids. With V trimmed by 3 bases and J by 8 bases, 10 bases remained unmatched. Per germline, CDR1 KGHSH and CDR2 LQKENI. Produced via immunoSEQ multiplex PCR; TCRdb's table is partial and in-frame only. The table has under 85,000 clones, 80% to 90% seen once. The rearrangement joins TRBV18 to TRBJ1-2; TRBD1 aligns across 9 bases. Sequencing used CD4+ or CD8+ T cells sorted from blood, obtained in a trial of the OX40 agonist ivuxolimab. The sequence derives from an adult with an advanced solid tumor such as melanoma, head and neck, liver or kidney cancer. The DNA of the CDR3 is TGTGCCAGCTCACCCTCCCGGGACAGGGTACAGGGCTACACCTTC. This sequence encodes CASSPSRDRVQGYTF. Variable domain in full (rest from reference TRBV18 and TRBJ1-2): NAGVMQNPRHLVRRRGQEARLRCSPMKGHSHVYWYRQLPEEGLKFMVYLQKENIIDESGMPKERFSAEFPKEGPSILRIQQVVRGDSAAYFCASSPSRDRVQGYTFGSGTRLTVV.